This T cell receptor (beta chain) was documented in a study of long-term antiretroviral therapy in people with HIV. Study results and caveats: Those clones which expanded before ART made up the dominant part of the repertoire at all time points. The ART regimens used between the mid-2000s and the late 2010s may be less effective than current ones.

Concerning this clone: Its antigen is not known.

V lost 6 bases, J lost 6 bases, and 9 bases stayed unmatched. This CDR3 region has 14 residues. Germline V gene sequence: CDR1 SGHRS, CDR2 YFSETQ. The assay, immunoSEQ v3.0, was run at survey level. Method: immunoSEQ multiplex PCR; TCRdb's copy keeps in-frame clones and lacks some. The sample lists approximately 29,000 clones, 80% to 95% seen once, with 4.3% in the top ten. This TCR derives from a middle-aged woman with HIV. Sequenced here: unsorted PBMCs, sampled 5.2 years after starting antiretroviral therapy. The J gene is TRBJ2-3, the V gene TRBV5-1; 8 bases line up with TRBD2. The CDR3 DNA follows: TGCGCCAGCATGAATAGCGGGAATTCCGATACGCAGTATTTT. Translating it yields CASMNSGNSDTQYF. Supplemented by reference TRBV5-1 and TRBJ2-3, the full variable domain reads KAGVTQTPRYLIKTRGQQVTLSCSPISGHRSVSWYQQTPGQGLQFLFEYFSETQRNKGNFPGRFSGRQFSNSRSEMNVSTLELGDSALYLCASMNSGNSDTQYFGPGTRLTVL.